This TCR beta chain was obtained from a study of patients and donors after allogeneic stem cell transplantation. V lost 5 bases to trimming and J lost 4 bases; unmatched junction nucleotides: 10. The germline CDR1 and CDR2 sequences are MNHNS and SASEGT. There are 16 residues in the CDR3. TCRdb itself ran the RT-PCR reads through MiXCR, one entry per CDR3 protein. The data contain hundreds of thousands of distinct CDR3 sequences, roughly 17% of them seen just once; the ten biggest clones take up over 6%. The gene calls are TRBV6-1 and TRBJ2-7; TRBD2 matches at 11 bases. The clonotype comes from a human donor who was either an allogeneic HSCT recipient or a stem cell or donor lymphocyte infusion donor (not recorded which). It is not recorded whose cells these are; they may come from a transplant donor. The material sequenced was blood, either unsorted or a sorted T cell fraction (not recorded which). CDR3 nucleotides: TGTGCCAGCAGTCAAGATAGCGGGAGGGCCTGGTACGAGCAGTACTTC. Translation gives CASSQDSGRAWYEQYF.